This TCR beta chain came from a study of shared clonotypes between healthy human individuals. It was CD45RO-negative cells, positively selected for CCR7, that made up naive CD8 cells, with terminally differentiated effector memory CD45RA+ cells excluded. This CDR3 is 15 amino acids long. V gave up 0 bases and J gave up 0 bases, with 8 bases separating them. Germline CDR1 and CDR2: LNHNV and YYDKDF (reference sequence). Repertoires were generated with immunoSEQ multiplex PCR, while TCRdb's copy carries only in-frame clones and drops some. The sample comprises about 820,000 clones, around 93% of which are singletons, and 24% rests with the top ten.

Sequenced material: naive CD8+ T cells sorted from blood. The chain joins TRBV15 to TRBJ1-1; no reliable D call. The sequence was obtained from a man aged 25 to 40 in good health. The CDR3 reads CATSREYHLNTEAFF. CDR3 DNA: TGTGCCACCAGCAGAGAGTATCATTTGAACACTGAAGCTTTCTTT. Complete variable domain (other parts from reference TRBV15 and TRBJ1-1): DAMVIQNPRYQVTQFGKPVTLSCSQTLNHNVMYWYQQKSSQAPKLLFHYYDKDFNNEADTPDNFQSRRPNTSFCFLDIRSPGLGDTAMYLCATSREYHLNTEAFFGQGTRLTVV.